These 22 T cell receptor beta chains came from one sample sequenced in a study of blood T cell repertoires in COVID-19. The protocol was immunoSEQ multiplex PCR, while the TCRdb copy is restricted to in-frame clones and leaves out a portion. The sample holds approximately 76,000 clones, about 90% seen once. Sample: peripheral blood. These receptor sequences come from a human donor in a cohort sampled during active COVID-19.

This chain's CDR3 is CASSDNPPGTGSSYNSPLHF. DNA of the CDR3: TGTGCCAGCAGTGACAACCCCCCCGGGACAGGGAGCTCCTATAATTCACCCCTCCACTTT. The rearrangement joins TRBV6-1 to TRBJ1-6; 9 bases are a match to TRBD1. J was trimmed by 0 bases and V by 3 bases; bases with no gene match: 12. This CDR3 region has 20 residues. Per the germline V gene, CDR1 is MNHNS and CDR2 is SASEGT.

The chain carries TRBV28 and TRBJ1-6, with 9 bases that match TRBD1. Germline CDR1 and CDR2: MDHEN and SYDVKM. CDR3 length: 16 residues. V lost 3 bases and J lost 6; bases outside the gene matches: 6. The CDR3 spells CASSFWDREPNSPLHF. The CDR3 DNA reads as TGTGCCAGCAGTTTCTGGGACAGGGAACCTAATTCACCCCTCCACTTT.

This clone has just one count. This rearrangement joins TRBV11-2 to TRBJ1-1; 9 bases fit TRBD1. The germline V gene has CDR1 SGHAT and CDR2 FQNNGV. V gave up 5 bases and J gave up 2 bases; unmatched junction bases: 18. This CDR3 comprises 19 residues. The CDR3 region is CASSRWRTTGGRENTEAFF. Here the CDR3 DNA reads TGTGCCAGCAGCCGGTGGAGGACAACAGGGGGCAGGGAAAACACTGAAGCTTTCTTT. Full variable domain (missing parts from reference TRBV11-2 and TRBJ1-1): EAGVAQSPRYKIIEKRQSVAFWCNPISGHATLYWYQQILGQGPKLLIQFQNNGVVDDSQLPKDRFSAERLKGVDSTLKIQPAKLEDSAVYLCASSRWRTTGGRENTEAFFGQGTRLTVV.

The V gene is TRBV2, the J gene TRBJ1-2; D not resolved. V was clipped by 3 bases and J by 8 bases, with 10 bases between them. Germline V lookup: CDR1 SNHLY, CDR2 FYNNEI. The CDR3 runs to 12 residues. CDR3 protein: CASSEEIIGYTF. In nucleotides, the CDR3 is TGTGCCAGCAGTGAGGAGATTATCGGCTACACCTTC. Based on the CDR3 plus reference TRBV2 and TRBJ1-2, the full variable domain is EPEVTQTPSHQVTQMGQEVILRCVPISNHLYFYWYRQILGQKVEFLVSFYNNEISEKSEIFDDQFSVERPDGSNFTLKIRSTKLEDSAMYFCASSEEIIGYTFGSGTRLTVV.

This sequence joins TRBV29-1 and TRBJ1-1; D remains ambiguous. CDR3 length equals 13 residues. V lost 4 bases and J lost 8, with 17 bases in between. CDR1 is SQVTM and CDR2 is ANQGSEA in the germline V gene. The CDR3 here is CSVVEGSAREAFF. CDR3 nucleotide sequence: TGCAGCGTTGTGGAGGGCTCCGCCAGGGAAGCTTTCTTT.

This chain uses TRBV15 with TRBJ2-7, with a possible D match to TRBD1 (6 bases). CDR3 length: 15 amino acids. CDR1 LNHNV and CDR2 YYDKDF come from the germline V gene (reference sequence). Trimming left V 5 bases short and J 3 bases short, with 17 bases between. CDR3 amino acids: CATSLSRGYSYEQYF. The DNA for the CDR3 is TGTGCCACCAGCCTTAGCAGGGGCTACAGCTACGAGCAGTACTTC.

V is TRBV5-5 and J is TRBJ1-1; D may be TRBD1 (5 bases). Trimming left V 0 bases short and J 3 bases short, with 12 bases between. The germline CDR1 and CDR2 sequences are SGHKS and YYEKEE (reference sequence). The CDR3 runs 15 residues. The CDR3 region is CASSLVGGWDTEAFF. In DNA, the CDR3 is TGTGCCAGCAGCTTGGTCGGGGGTTGGGACACTGAAGCTTTCTTT. The full variable domain, its missing parts supplied by reference TRBV5-5 and TRBJ1-1, is DAGVTQSPTHLIKTRGQQVTLRCSPISGHKSVSWYQQVLGQGPQFIFQYYEKEERGRGNFPDRFSARQFPNYSSELNVNALLLGDSALYLCASSLVGGWDTEAFFGQGTRLTVV.

The chain links TRBV4-2 to TRBJ1-2; the match to TRBD1 covers 8 bases. With 1 base clipped from V and 8 bases from J, the junction kept 9 bases outside the gene matches. This CDR3 region has 15 residues. In germline, CDR1 is LGHNA, CDR2 YNFKEQ. This chain's CDR3 is CASSQAPQGADGYTF. The CDR3 DNA reads TGTGCCAGCAGCCAAGCTCCTCAGGGGGCGGACGGCTACACCTTC.

This clone was counted between two and nine times. The CDR3 DNA reads TGTGCCAGCAGTTACCCCCTTTCCGGGGCGGGGGGGCTCGAGCAGTACTTC. Protein product: CASSYPLSGAGGLEQYF. The chain combines TRBV28 with TRBJ2-7; 9 bases are shared with TRBD2. The CDR3 spans 17 residues. The germline V gene encodes CDR1 MDHEN and CDR2 SYDVKM. The ends lost 4 bases at V and 6 bases at J; junction bases unmatched: 16.

The CDR3 nucleotides are TGTGCCAGCAGCTCGCCAGACAGCGCTCCCTACGAGCAGTACTTC. Its protein product is CASSSPDSAPYEQYF. This chain connects TRBV7-6 to TRBJ2-7; TRBD1 might be the D (5 bases). Trimming pared 4 bases from V and 2 bases from J, leaving 15 bases between. The germline gives CDR1 SGHVS, CDR2 FNYEAQ. The CDR3 consists of 15 residues.

This clone was observed a few times. The gene calls are TRBV4-3 and TRBJ1-2, with TRBD1 identical over 8 bases. The V segment lost 4 bases and the J segment 4 bases; nucleotides outside the gene matches: 5. The CDR3 length is 14 residues. CDR1 and CDR2 (germline): LGHNA, YSLEER. CDR3 bases: TGCGCCAGCAGCCCCAGGGGGCTTGTCTATGGCTACACCTTC. This sequence encodes CASSPRGLVYGYTF.

This clone was seen a handful of times. This chain connects TRBV25-1 to TRBJ2-7; 11 nucleotides align to TRBD1. CDR3 length: 15 residues. Germline V gene data show CDR1 as MGHDK and CDR2 as SYGVNS. V dropped 0 bases and J dropped 3; count of bases not matched to a gene: 1. CDR3 in DNA: TGTGCCAGCAGTGAATATGGGACAGGGGGCTACGAGCAGTACTTC. This codes for CASSEYGTGGYEQYF.

The chain combines TRBV18 with TRBJ1-2; 8 positions agree with TRBD1. Germline CDR1 KGHSH, CDR2 LQKENI. Unmatched junction bases numbered 7, after V lost 3 bases and J lost 4 bases. The CDR3 has 15 amino acids. The chain's CDR3 is CASSPPGGLGYGYTF. DNA of the CDR3: TGTGCCAGCTCACCCCCAGGGGGCTTAGGCTATGGCTACACCTTC.

This clone was seen only a few times. The gene calls are TRBV11-2 and TRBJ2-7, with a weak D call TRBD2 (6 bases). The CDR3 totals 19 residues. Trimming left V 3 bases short and J 3 bases short, with 27 bases between. Germline CDR1 and CDR2: SGHAT and FQNNGV. Written as DNA, the CDR3 is TGTGCCAGCAGCTTTATTAAGGGAGGCGGGACGCCAAACTTCTACGAGCAGTACTTC. It codes for CASSFIKGGGTPNFYEQYF. The complete variable domain, with remaining parts taken from reference TRBV11-2 and TRBJ2-7, reads EAGVAQSPRYKIIEKRQSVAFWCNPISGHATLYWYQQILGQGPKLLIQFQNNGVVDDSQLPKDRFSAERLKGVDSTLKIQPAKLEDSAVYLCASSFIKGGGTPNFYEQYFGPGTRLTVT.

The chain has TRBV3-1 (or the pseudogene TRBV3-2) and TRBJ2-7, with 10 bases matching TRBD1. J was trimmed by 4 bases and V by 1 base; bases with no gene match: 4. CDR3 length: 15 residues. Looked up from germline, CDR1 is LGHDT and CDR2 is YNNKEL (reference sequence). CDR3 coding DNA: TGTGCCAGCAGCCAAGGGACAGGGGGTCCTTACGAGCAGTACTTC. It encodes CASSQGTGGPYEQYF.

The chain is built from TRBV25-1 and TRBJ2-5, with 7 bases matching TRBD2. Germline assignment: CDR1 MGHDK and CDR2 SYGVNS. The CDR3 has 14 residues. The junction had 4 bases not matched to a gene; V was cut back by 1 base and J by 5 bases. The CDR3 here is CASSEWGGSETQYF. The CDR3 DNA sequence: TGTGCCAGCAGTGAATGGGGGGGGAGTGAGACCCAGTACTTC.

This chain uses TRBV2 with TRBJ1-2; D gene ambiguous. Trimming removed 7 bases at V and 4 bases at J, with 19 bases between. Germline-derived CDR1 and CDR2 are SNHLY and FYNNEI. This CDR3 contains 15 residues. This CDR3 is CASIRGSLDSYGYTF. In nucleotides, the CDR3 is TGTGCCAGCATTAGAGGCAGCTTGGATTCCTATGGCTACACCTTC.

The chain employs TRBV28 and TRBJ1-5; a weak D match, TRBD1 (5 bases). Germline CDR1 and CDR2: MDHEN and SYDVKM. The length of the CDR3 is 14 residues. The V gene lost 2 bases and the J gene lost 7 bases, with 12 bases spanning the gap. DNA for the CDR3: TGTGCCAGCAGTTTAGGGGGGGTCGGACAGCCCCAGCATTTT. Amino acid sequence: CASSLGGVGQPQHF.

The chain uses TRBV7-3 and TRBJ2-7, with TRBD2 matching 7 bases. CDR1 and CDR2 from the germline V gene are SGHTA and FQGTGA. V was pared by 2 bases and J by 0 bases, with 4 bases of the junction left unmatched. The CDR3 has 15 amino acids. Here the CDR3 DNA reads TGTGCCAGCAGCTTAGGCGGGGGTGCCTCCTACGAGCAGTACTTC. Amino acid sequence: CASSLGGGASYEQYF.

This clone was seen only once. The chain combines TRBV4-1 with TRBJ2-7; 8 bases agree with TRBD2. The CDR3 is 15 residues long. The germline V gene encodes CDR1 MGHRA and CDR2 YSYEKL. J lost 2 bases, V lost 0 bases, and 3 bases had no gene match. The CDR3 sequence: CASSQESAGAYEQYF. The CDR3 nucleotides read TGCGCCAGCAGCCAAGAGTCAGCGGGGGCCTACGAGCAGTACTTC.

The chain uses TRBV5-5 and TRBJ2-7; 8 bases agree with TRBD1. CDR1 and CDR2 (germline): SGHKS, YYEKEE (reference sequence). The CDR3 sequence is 15 residues long. The V and J ends lost 4 bases and 2 bases, in that order; junction bases with no gene match: 8. The CDR3 region is CASSLRDRPPYEQYF. The CDR3 DNA is TGTGCCAGCAGCCTCCGGGACAGGCCCCCCTACGAGCAGTACTTC. Together with reference TRBV5-5 and TRBJ2-7, the CDR3 gives the full variable domain: DAGVTQSPTHLIKTRGQQVTLRCSPISGHKSVSWYQQVLGQGPQFIFQYYEKEERGRGNFPDRFSARQFPNYSSELNVNALLLGDSALYLCASSLRDRPPYEQYFGPGTRLTVT.

The gene calls are TRBV15 and TRBJ2-7; 9 nucleotides agree with TRBD1. The CDR3 covers 15 residues. V shed 3 bases and J 5 bases; nucleotides not matched to a gene: 8. Looked up from germline, CDR1 is LNHNV and CDR2 is YYDKDF (reference sequence). Here the CDR3 DNA reads TGTGCCACCAGCAGGACGACAGGGGGGGAAAACGAGCAGTACTTC. Amino acids: CATSRTTGGENEQYF.